The 7 T cell receptor beta chains reported below all come from one sample, sequenced in a study of a mutant IDH1 vaccine in newly diagnosed glioma. Antigens of these TCRs are unknown. TCRdb keeps only in-frame clones here, not all; method: immunoSEQ multiplex PCR. The table has just over 65,000 clones, approximately 84% seen once. Indicated time point: week 23, last vaccination. A single vaccine dose contained 300 ug of mutant IDH1 20-mer peptide, and topical imiquimod was used with it. The sequencing here drew on PBMCs, taken from a glioma patient whose treatment included an IDH1 peptide vaccine. These receptors were taken from a man between 18 and 29 years old with glioma.

The chain combines TRBV4-1 with TRBJ1-1, with unresolved D. From germline, CDR1 is MGHRA and CDR2 YSYEKL. This CDR3 contains 12 residues. Trimming took 5 bases from V and 4 from J, leaving 8 bases between them. The chain's CDR3 is CASSGRGTEAFF. The CDR3 DNA reads TGCGCCAGCAGCGGACGGGGCACTGAAGCTTTCTTT.

This chain joins TRBV7-9 and TRBJ2-4; TRBD2 is a possible D gene (6 bases). Germline V CDR1 and CDR2: SEHNR, FQNEAQ (reference sequence). Trimming took 7 bases from V and 7 from J, leaving 17 bases between them. The CDR3 length is 14 residues. This chain's CDR3 is CASNMEGRVNIQYF. The CDR3 DNA reads as TGTGCCAGCAACATGGAGGGCCGTGTGAACATTCAGTACTTC.

There are a few counts of this clone. J is TRBJ1-2 and V is TRBV19; 10 bases match TRBD1. Germline CDR1 is LNHDA and CDR2 is SQIVND (reference sequence). The CDR3 totals 16 residues. V was clipped by 1 base and J by 8 bases; unmatched bases: 10. The CDR3 region is CASSIGVVGTGEGYTF. CDR3 sequence (DNA): TGTGCCAGTAGTATAGGAGTTGTTGGGACAGGGGAAGGCTACACCTTC.

CDR3 region: CASSQPTSGGAGDTQYF. The CDR3 DNA reads TGCGCCAGCAGCCAACCGACTAGCGGGGGGGCCGGAGATACGCAGTATTTT. The chain employs TRBV4-1 and TRBJ2-3; TRBD2 aligns across 14 bases. The V gene's germline CDR1 is MGHRA and CDR2 YSYEKL. The CDR3 is 17 amino acids. J gave up 5 bases and V 2 bases, and 6 bases lay outside the gene matches.

The chain uses TRBV2 and TRBJ2-5, with a tentative D call TRBD2 (6 bases). From germline, CDR1 is SNHLY and CDR2 FYNNEI. The CDR3 is 13 amino acids. V was trimmed by 7 bases and J by 4 bases, leaving 13 bases between them. The CDR3 reads CASIGLPRETQYF. The CDR3 DNA follows: TGTGCCAGCATTGGACTACCTCGAGAGACCCAGTACTTC.

V gene TRBV18 combines with J gene TRBJ2-4; possible D gene TRBD2, 7 bases. Germline V lookup: CDR1 KGHSH, CDR2 LQKENI. The CDR3 consists of 19 residues. Trimming pared 3 bases from V and 0 bases from J, leaving 21 bases between. CDR3 nucleotide sequence: TGTGCCAGCTCACCGACCAGCGGGACATTCGAGTTAGCCAAAAACATTCAGTACTTC. This codes for CASSPTSGTFELAKNIQYF.

The chain has TRBV6-6 and TRBJ1-2; TRBD1 matches 8 bases. The germline gives CDR1 MNHNY, CDR2 SVGAGI (reference sequence). The V gene end was trimmed by 5 bases and the J gene end by 7 bases; junction bases not matched to a gene: 15. The CDR3 covers 16 residues. The CDR3 region is CASSPRPPDRVLGYTF. The CDR3, as DNA: TGTGCCAGCAGTCCCCGACCCCCGGACAGGGTACTTGGCTACACCTTC.